This T cell receptor beta chain was identified in a study of T cell responses to AZD1222 COVID-19 vaccine. Study-level findings and limits: There were vaccine-associated CD4 TCRs across spike, dominant at 160-218 and 743-854.

Here immunoSEQ multiplex PCR was the method, and the copy in TCRdb shows in-frame clones only, minus some. The data contain under 60,000 clones, about 88% of them singletons. Germline V gene sequence: CDR1 SGHTA, CDR2 FQGNSA. This CDR3 is built from 14 residues. The ends were cut back, 1 base at V and 3 bases at J, with 7 bases in the middle. Note on this clone: Its cognate antigen is unknown.

The sample was peripheral blood, taken 28 days after the second AZD1222 dose. The V call is TRBV7-2, the J call TRBJ2-1, with D perhaps TRBD2 (5 bases). The sequence derives from an adult who received the AZD1222 COVID-19 vaccine. CDR3 coding DNA: TGTGCCAGCAGCTTAGGGACTGGCTACAATGAGCAGTTCTTC. Translation gives CASSLGTGYNEQFF.